Included here is one TCR beta chain sequence, with context. V shed 6 bases, J shed 4 bases, and the junction held 8 bases outside the gene matches. Germline CDR1 and CDR2: MNHEY and SMNVEV (reference sequence). This CDR3 has 14 residues. These data are taken from a study of blood T cell repertoires in COVID-19. Study context: T cells, B-cell-depleted T cells, or PBMCs provided the cDNA or gDNA that served as material.

How the authors handled the data: Scientists estimated how many nucleated cells there were by amplifying reference gene primers. Produced via immunoSEQ multiplex PCR; TCRdb's table is partial and in-frame only. Clone size and V and J calls were adopted from that table, with D and trimming inferred from the DNA. The sample yields 150,000 to 200,000 clones, 80% to 90% seen once. The receptor's source is a man aged 50 to 59 with active or convalescent COVID-19. The sample was peripheral blood. V usage is TRBV27 and J usage is TRBJ1-1; TRBD1 aligns across 7 bases. The CDR3 loop is CASSPGQWGTEAFF. CDR3 nucleotide sequence: TGTGCCAGCAGCCCGGGACAGTGGGGCACTGAAGCTTTCTTT.